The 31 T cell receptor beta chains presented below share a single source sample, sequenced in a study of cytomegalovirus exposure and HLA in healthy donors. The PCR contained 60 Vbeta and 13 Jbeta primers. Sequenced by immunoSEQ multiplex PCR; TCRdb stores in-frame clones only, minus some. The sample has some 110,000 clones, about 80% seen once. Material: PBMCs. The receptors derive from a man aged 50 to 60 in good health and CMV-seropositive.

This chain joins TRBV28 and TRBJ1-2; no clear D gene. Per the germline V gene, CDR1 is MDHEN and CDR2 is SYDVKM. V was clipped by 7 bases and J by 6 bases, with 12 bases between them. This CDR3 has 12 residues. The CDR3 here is CASTTSRDGYTF. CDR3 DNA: TGTGCCAGCACCACTTCCCGGGATGGCTACACCTTC.

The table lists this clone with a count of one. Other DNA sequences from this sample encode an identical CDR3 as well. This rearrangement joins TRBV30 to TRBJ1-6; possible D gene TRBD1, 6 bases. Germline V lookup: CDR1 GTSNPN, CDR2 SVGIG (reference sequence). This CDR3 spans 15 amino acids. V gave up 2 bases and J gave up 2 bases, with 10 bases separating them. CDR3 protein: CAWSPGQTYNSPLHF. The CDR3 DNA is TGTGCCTGGAGTCCAGGACAGACCTATAATTCACCCCTCCACTTT. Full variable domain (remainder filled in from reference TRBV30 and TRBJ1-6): SQTIHQWPATLVQPVGSPLSLECTVEGTSNPNLYWYRQAAGRGLQLLFYSVGIGQISSEVPQNLSASRPQDRQFILSSKKLLLSDSGFYLCAWSPGQTYNSPLHFGNGTRLTVT.

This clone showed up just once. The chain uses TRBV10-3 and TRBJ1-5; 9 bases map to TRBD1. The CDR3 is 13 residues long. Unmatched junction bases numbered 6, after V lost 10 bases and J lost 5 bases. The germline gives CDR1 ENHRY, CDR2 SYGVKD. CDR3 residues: CASSGQGDQPQHF. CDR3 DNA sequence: TGTGCCAGCTCGGGACAGGGAGATCAGCCCCAGCATTTT.

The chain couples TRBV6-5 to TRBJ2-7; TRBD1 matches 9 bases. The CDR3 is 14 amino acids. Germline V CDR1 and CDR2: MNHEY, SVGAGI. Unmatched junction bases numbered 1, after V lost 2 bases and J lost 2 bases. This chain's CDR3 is CASSYGTGTYEQYF. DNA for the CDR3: TGTGCCAGCAGTTACGGGACAGGGACCTACGAGCAGTACTTC.

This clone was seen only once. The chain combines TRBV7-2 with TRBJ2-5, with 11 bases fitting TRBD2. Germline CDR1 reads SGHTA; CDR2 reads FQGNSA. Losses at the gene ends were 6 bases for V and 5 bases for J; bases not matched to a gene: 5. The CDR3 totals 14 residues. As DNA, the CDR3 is TGTGCCAGCAGTCCGACTAGCGGGATGGAGACCCAGTACTTC. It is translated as CASSPTSGMETQYF.

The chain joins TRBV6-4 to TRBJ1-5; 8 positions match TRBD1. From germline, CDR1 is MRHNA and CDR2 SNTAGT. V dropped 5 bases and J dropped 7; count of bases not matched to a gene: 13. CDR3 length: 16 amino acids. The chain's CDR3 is CASSRPRTGNGQPQHF. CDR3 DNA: TGTGCCAGCAGTCGACCCCGGACAGGGAACGGACAGCCCCAGCATTTT.

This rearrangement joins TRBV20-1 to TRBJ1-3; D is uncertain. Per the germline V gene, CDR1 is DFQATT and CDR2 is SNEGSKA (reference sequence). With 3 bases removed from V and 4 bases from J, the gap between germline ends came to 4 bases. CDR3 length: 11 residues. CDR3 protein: CSASLGNTIYF. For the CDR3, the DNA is TGCAGTGCTAGCCTGGGAAACACCATATATTTT.

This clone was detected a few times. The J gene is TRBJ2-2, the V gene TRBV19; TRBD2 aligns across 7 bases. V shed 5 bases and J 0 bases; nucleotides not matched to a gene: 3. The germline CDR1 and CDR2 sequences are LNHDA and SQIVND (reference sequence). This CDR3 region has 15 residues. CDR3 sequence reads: CASSAGTTNTGELFF. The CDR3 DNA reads TGTGCCAGTAGTGCCGGGACTACGAACACCGGGGAGCTGTTTTTT.

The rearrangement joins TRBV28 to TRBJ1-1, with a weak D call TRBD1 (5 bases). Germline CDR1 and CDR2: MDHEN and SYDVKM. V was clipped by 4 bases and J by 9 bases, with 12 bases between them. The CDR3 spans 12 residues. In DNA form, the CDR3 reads TGTGCCAGCAGTTCGGCCAGGGATAAAGCTTTCTTT. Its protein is CASSSARDKAFF.

CDR3 in DNA: TGTGCCAGCAGCAACGGGTGGAACACTGAAGCTTTCTTT. It specifies CASSNGWNTEAFF. The rearrangement links TRBV25-1 to TRBJ1-1, with no clear D. V lost 6 bases, J lost 1 base, and 9 bases lay in between. The CDR3 runs to 13 residues. Germline V lookup: CDR1 MGHDK, CDR2 SYGVNS.

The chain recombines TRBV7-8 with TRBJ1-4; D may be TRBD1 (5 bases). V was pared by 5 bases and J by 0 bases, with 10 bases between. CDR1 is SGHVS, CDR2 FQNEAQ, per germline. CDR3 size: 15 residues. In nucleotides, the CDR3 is TGTGCCAGCAGCCCCCGGGGGGCAACTAATGAAAAACTGTTTTTT. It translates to CASSPRGATNEKLFF.

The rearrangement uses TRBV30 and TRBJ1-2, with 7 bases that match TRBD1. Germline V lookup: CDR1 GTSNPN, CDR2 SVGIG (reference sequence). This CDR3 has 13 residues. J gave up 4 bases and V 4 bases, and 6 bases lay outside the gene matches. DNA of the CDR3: TGTGCCTGGACTTTGGACAGGACCTATGGCTACACCTTC. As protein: CAWTLDRTYGYTF.

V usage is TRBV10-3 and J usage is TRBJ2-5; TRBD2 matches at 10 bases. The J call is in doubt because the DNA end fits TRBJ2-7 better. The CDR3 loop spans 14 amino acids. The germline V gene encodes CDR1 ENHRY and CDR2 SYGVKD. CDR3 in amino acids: CAISAGLAKYEQYF. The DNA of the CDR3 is TGTGCCATCAGTGCGGGACTAGCGAAATACGAGCAGTACTTC.

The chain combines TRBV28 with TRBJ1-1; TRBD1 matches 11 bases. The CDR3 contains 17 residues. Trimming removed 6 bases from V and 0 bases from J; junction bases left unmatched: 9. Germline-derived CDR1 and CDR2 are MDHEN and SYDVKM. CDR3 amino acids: CASSRPGQGVVNTEAFF. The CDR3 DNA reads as TGTGCCAGCAGCCGACCGGGACAGGGGGTTGTGAACACTGAAGCTTTCTTT.

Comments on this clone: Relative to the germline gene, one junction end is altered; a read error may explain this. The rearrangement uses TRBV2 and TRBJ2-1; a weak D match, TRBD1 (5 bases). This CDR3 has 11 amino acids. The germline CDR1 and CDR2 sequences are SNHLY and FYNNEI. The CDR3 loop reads CASKTATERFF. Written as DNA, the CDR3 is TGTGCCAGCAAGACAGCCACGGAGCGGTTCTTC.

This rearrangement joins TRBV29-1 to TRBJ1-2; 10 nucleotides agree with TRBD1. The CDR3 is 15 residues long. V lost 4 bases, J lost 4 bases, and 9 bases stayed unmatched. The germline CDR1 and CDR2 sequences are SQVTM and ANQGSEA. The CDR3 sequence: CSVGAGTGVFYGYTF. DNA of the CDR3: TGCAGCGTTGGTGCCGGGACAGGGGTCTTCTATGGCTACACCTTC.

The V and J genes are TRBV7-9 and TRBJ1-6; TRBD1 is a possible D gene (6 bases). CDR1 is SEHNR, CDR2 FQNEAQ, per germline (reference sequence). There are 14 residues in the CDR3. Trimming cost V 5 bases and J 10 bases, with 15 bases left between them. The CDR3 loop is CASSPEGVASPLHF. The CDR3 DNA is TGTGCCAGCAGCCCAGAGGGGGTAGCGTCACCCCTCCACTTT.

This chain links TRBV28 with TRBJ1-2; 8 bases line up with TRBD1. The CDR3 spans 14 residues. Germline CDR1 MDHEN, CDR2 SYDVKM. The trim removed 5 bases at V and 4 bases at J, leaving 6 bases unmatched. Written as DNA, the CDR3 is TGTGCCAGCAGTATTCGCGACAGGGGCTATGGCTACACCTTC. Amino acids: CASSIRDRGYGYTF.

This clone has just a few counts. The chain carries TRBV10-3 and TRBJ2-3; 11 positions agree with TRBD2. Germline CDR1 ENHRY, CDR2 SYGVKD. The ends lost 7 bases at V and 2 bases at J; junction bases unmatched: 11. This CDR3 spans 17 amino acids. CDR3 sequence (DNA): TGTGCCATCACTAGCACTAGCGGGAGCGCTCTCACAGATACGCAGTATTTT. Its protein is CAITSTSGSALTDTQYF.

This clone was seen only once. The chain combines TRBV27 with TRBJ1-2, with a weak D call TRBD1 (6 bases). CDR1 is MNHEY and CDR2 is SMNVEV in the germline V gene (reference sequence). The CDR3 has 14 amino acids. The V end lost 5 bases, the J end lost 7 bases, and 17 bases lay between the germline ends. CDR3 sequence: CASSPTTTGTGYTF. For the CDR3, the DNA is TGTGCCAGCAGTCCAACAACTACAGGGACTGGCTACACCTTC.

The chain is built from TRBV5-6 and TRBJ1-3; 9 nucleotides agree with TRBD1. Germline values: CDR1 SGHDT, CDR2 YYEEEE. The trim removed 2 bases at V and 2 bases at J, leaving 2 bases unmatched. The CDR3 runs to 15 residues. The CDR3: CASSFRTGAGNTIYF. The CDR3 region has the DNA TGTGCCAGCAGCTTTCGGACAGGGGCTGGAAACACCATATATTTT. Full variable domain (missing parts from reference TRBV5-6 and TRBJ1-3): DAGVTQSPTHLIKTRGQQVTLRCSPKSGHDTVSWYQQALGQGPQFIFQYYEEEERQRGNFPDRFSGHQFPNYSSELNVNALLLGDSALYLCASSFRTGAGNTIYFGEGSWLTVV.

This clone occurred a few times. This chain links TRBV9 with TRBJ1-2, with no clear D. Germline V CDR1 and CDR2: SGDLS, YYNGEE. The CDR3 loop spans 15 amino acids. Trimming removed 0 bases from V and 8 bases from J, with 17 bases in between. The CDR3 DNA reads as TGTGCCAGCAGCGTAGATAACCGGAGGATGGGGGGCTACACCTTC. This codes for CASSVDNRRMGGYTF.

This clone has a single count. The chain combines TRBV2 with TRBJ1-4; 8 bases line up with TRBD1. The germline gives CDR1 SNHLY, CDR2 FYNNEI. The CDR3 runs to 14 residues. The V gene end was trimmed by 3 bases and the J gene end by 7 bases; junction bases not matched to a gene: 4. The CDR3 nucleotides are TGTGCCAGCAGTGACAGGGGGCGGGGTGAAAAACTGTTTTTT. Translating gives CASSDRGRGEKLFF.

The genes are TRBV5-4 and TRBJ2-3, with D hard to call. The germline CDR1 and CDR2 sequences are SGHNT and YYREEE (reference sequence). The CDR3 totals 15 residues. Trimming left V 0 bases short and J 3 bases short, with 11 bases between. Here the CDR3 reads CASSLASVPTDTQYF. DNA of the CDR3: TGTGCCAGCAGCTTGGCTTCGGTGCCAACAGATACGCAGTATTTT.

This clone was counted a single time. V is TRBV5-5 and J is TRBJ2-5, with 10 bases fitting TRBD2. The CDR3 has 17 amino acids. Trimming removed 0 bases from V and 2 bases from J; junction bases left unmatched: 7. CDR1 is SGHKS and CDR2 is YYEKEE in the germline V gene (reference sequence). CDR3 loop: CASSLGRSGGFQETQYF. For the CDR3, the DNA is TGTGCCAGCAGCTTGGGCCGTAGCGGGGGGTTTCAAGAGACCCAGTACTTC.

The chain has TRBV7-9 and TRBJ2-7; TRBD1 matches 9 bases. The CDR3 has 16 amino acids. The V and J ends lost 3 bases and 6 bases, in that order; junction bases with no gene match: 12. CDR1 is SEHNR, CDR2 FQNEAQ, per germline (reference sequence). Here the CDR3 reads CASSFGSTGGKREQYF. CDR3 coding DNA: TGTGCCAGCAGCTTTGGGTCGACAGGGGGTAAGCGCGAGCAGTACTTC.

This CDR3 is CASSLAGQGYDGYTF. The CDR3 region has the DNA TGTGCCAGCAGCTTAGCCGGACAGGGATACGATGGCTACACCTTC. This chain joins TRBV7-8 and TRBJ1-2; 8 bases agree with TRBD1. The J segment lost 6 bases and the V segment lost 0 bases, leaving 6 bases of the junction unmatched. CDR1 is SGHVS, CDR2 FQNEAQ, per germline. This CDR3 has 15 amino acids.

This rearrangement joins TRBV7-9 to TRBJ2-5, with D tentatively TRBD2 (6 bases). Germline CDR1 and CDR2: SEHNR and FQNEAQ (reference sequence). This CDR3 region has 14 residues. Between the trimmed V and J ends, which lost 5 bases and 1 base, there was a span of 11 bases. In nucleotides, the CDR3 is TGTGCCAGCAGCCTAACGGGGGTCCAAGAGACCCAGTACTTC. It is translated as CASSLTGVQETQYF.

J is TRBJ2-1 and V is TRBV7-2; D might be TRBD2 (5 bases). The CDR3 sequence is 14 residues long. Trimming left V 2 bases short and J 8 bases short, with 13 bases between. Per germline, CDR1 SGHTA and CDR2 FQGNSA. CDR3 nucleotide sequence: TGTGCCAGCAGCTTATGGGGAGTTGAATATGAGCAGTTCTTC. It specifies CASSLWGVEYEQFF.

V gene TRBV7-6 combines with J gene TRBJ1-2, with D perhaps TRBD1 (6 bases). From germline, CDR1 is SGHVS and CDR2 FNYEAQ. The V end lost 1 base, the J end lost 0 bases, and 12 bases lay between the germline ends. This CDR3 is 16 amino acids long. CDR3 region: CASSLDGQRTNYGYTF. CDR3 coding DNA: TGTGCCAGCAGCTTAGACGGACAGAGAACTAACTATGGCTACACCTTC.

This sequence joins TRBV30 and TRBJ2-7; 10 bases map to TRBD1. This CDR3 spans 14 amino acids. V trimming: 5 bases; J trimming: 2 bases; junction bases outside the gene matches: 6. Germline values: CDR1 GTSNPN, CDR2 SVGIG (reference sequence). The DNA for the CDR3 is TGTGCCTGGGACCGGGACAGGGGAGCCTACGAGCAGTACTTC. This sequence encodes CAWDRDRGAYEQYF.